These 4 T cell receptor beta chains came from one sample sequenced in a study of shared clonotypes between healthy human individuals. Profiling relied on immunoSEQ multiplex PCR, and the TCRdb table lists in-frame clones only, not all of them. Here the sample spans about 520,000 clones, over 70% being singletons. Input material: PBMCs. The receptors stem from a woman aged 40 to 49 in good health. Some clones in this sample may be carry-over from other donors' samples.

In its sample, this clone was seen a few times. V gene TRBV5-4 combines with J gene TRBJ2-5; possibly TRBD2 for D (5 bases). The CDR3 is made up of 15 amino acids. CDR1 is SGHNT and CDR2 is YYREEE in the germline V gene (reference sequence). V dropped 4 bases and J dropped 5 bases, with 18 bases sitting between them. CDR3 loop: CASSPRRGFGETQYF. As DNA, the CDR3 is TGTGCCAGCAGCCCGCGTCGAGGGTTCGGGGAGACCCAGTACTTC. The whole variable domain, remainder taken from reference TRBV5-4 and TRBJ2-5, is ETGVTQSPTHLIKTRGQQVTLRCSSQSGHNTVSWYQQALGQGPQFIFQYYREEENGRGNFPPRFSGLQFPNYSSELNVNALELDDSALYLCASSPRRGFGETQYFGPGTRLLVL.

This clone occurred a few times. A read error likely explains this, since a far larger clone differs by one base. This rearrangement joins TRBV5-1 to TRBJ1-1; the D is unclear. The CDR3 runs to 14 residues. CDR1 is SGHRS, CDR2 YFSETQ, per germline. The CDR3 loop reads CASSPRVEGTEALF. The CDR3 region has the DNA TGCGCCAGCAGCCCGAGAGTGGAGGGCACTGAAGCTCTCTTT.

The sample holds one count of this clone. The chain combines TRBV7-9 with TRBJ1-2; no reliable D call. The V gene's germline CDR1 is SEHNR and CDR2 FQNEAQ (reference sequence). The V gene lost 5 bases and the J gene lost 1 base, with 8 bases spanning the gap. The CDR3 is 13 amino acids. The CDR3: CASSQSGNYGYTF. The CDR3 DNA sequence: TGTGCCAGCAGCCAGAGTGGTAACTATGGCTACACCTTC.

As for this clone: A far larger clone differs by one base, so this is likely a read error. This CDR3 is also generated by other DNA sequences in the sample. V is TRBV28 and J is TRBJ1-5; D is possibly TRBD1 (5 bases). CDR1 is MDHEN, CDR2 SYDVKM, per germline. The CDR3 extends over 16 amino acids. CDR3: CASSLAADSYNQPQHF. The CDR3, as DNA: TGCGCCAGCAGTTTAGCCGCAGACAGCTACAATCAGCCCCAGCATTTT.